This T cell receptor (beta chain) was identified during a study of control samples from healthy donors and cancer patients. Using immunoSEQ multiplex PCR, the repertoire was profiled, and TCRdb retains in-frame clones only, with some absent. The sample has around 90,000 clones, about 89% seen once. CDR3 length: 16 amino acids. V was clipped by 3 bases and J by 7 bases, with 19 bases between them. Germline loops: CDR1 MNHNS, CDR2 SASEGT. The V and J genes are TRBV6-1 and TRBJ1-5; possible D gene TRBD1, 6 bases. This TCR was recovered from a young man in good health. The source material was blood. CDR3 sequence reads: CASSDPGQPEEQPQHF. Written as DNA, the CDR3 is TGTGCCAGCAGTGACCCGGGACAACCGGAGGAACAGCCCCAGCATTTT.